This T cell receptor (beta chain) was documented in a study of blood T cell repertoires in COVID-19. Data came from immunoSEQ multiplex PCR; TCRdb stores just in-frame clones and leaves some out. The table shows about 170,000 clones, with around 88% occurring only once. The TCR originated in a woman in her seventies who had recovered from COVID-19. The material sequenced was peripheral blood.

The chain's CDR3 is CASSPSLAGEQYF. In DNA form, the CDR3 reads TGTGCCAGCAGCCCATCCCTAGCGGGGGAGCAGTACTTC. The genes are TRBV7-2 and TRBJ2-7; 9 nucleotides agree with TRBD2. The CDR3 runs 13 residues. V shed 5 bases and J 7 bases; nucleotides not matched to a gene: 6. Per germline, CDR1 SGHTA and CDR2 FQGNSA.